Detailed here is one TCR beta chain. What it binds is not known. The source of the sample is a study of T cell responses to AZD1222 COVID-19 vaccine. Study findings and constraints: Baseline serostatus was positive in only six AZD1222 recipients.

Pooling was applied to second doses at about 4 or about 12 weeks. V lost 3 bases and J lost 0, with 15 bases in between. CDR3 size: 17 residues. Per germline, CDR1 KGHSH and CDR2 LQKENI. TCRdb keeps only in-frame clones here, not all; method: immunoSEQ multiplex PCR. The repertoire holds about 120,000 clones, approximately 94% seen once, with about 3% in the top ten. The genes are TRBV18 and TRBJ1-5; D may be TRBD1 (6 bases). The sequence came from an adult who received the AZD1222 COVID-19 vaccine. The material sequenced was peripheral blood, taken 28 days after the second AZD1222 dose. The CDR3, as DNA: TGTGCCAGCTCACCCCTACAGGGCTCTTATAGCAATCAGCCCCAGCATTTT. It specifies CASSPLQGSYSNQPQHF.